The 25 T cell receptor beta chains below come from one sample, sequenced in a study of beta chain features in type 1 diabetes. Expressed TCRB transcripts got sequenced, as all isolated RNA was reverse transcribed. Assay: immunoSEQ multiplex PCR; the TCRdb copy retains only in-frame clones and omits some. This repertoire shows fewer than 350,000 clones, roughly 8% found once; its top ten account for over 0.8%. Sample: central memory CD4+ T cells from blood. The receptors here all came from a woman between 18 and 29 years old in good health.

This clone appeared a few times. V is TRBV6-5 and J is TRBJ2-5, with 10 nucleotides matching TRBD2. Germline V gene lookup returns CDR1 MNHEY and CDR2 SVGAGI. This CDR3 is 14 amino acids long. Trimming took 6 bases from V and 3 from J; bases not matched to a gene: 4. This CDR3 is CASSLLAGEETQYF. The DNA for the CDR3 is TGTGCCAGCAGCCTTCTAGCGGGAGAAGAGACCCAGTACTTC.

A few counts support this clone. The chain is built from TRBV10-2 and TRBJ1-4; no firm D call. V was trimmed by 6 bases and J by 8 bases, leaving 16 bases between them. CDR3 size: 14 residues. Per the germline V gene, CDR1 is WSHSY and CDR2 is SAAADI. In DNA form, the CDR3 reads TGCGCCAGCAGATTAACAAGGGATCAGGAAAAACTGTTTTTT. Amino acids: CASRLTRDQEKLFF.

In this sample, this clone turned up a few times. V usage is TRBV6-5 and J usage is TRBJ1-6; unclear D gene. V was shortened by 5 bases and J by 12 bases, with 14 bases between the two germline ends. The germline V gene has CDR1 MNHEY and CDR2 SVGAGI. The CDR3 loop spans 13 amino acids. CDR3 DNA sequence: TGTGCCAGCAGTGAAGGGCCATTACTACCCCTCCACTTT. Encoded protein: CASSEGPLLPLHF.

V is TRBV6-1 and J is TRBJ2-5, with 7 bases that match TRBD2. Trimming removed 9 bases from V and 5 bases from J; junction bases left unmatched: 15. CDR1 MNHNS and CDR2 SASEGT come from the germline V gene. This CDR3 is 15 amino acids long. DNA for the CDR3: TGTGCCAGTGCCGCGGGGGATGGCGGTCGGGAGACCCAGTACTTC. Translation gives CASAAGDGGRETQYF.

A few counts support this clone. CDR3 nucleotides: TGTGCCAGCAGCCGCTCGGGGAACACCGGGGAGCTGTTTTTT. This codes for CASSRSGNTGELFF. This chain joins TRBV11-3 and TRBJ2-2, with D unresolved. The germline CDR1 and CDR2 sequences are SGHNT and YENEEA. With 5 bases removed from V and 1 base from J, the gap between germline ends came to 8 bases. This CDR3 has 14 residues.

The chain has TRBV27 and TRBJ1-1; no reliable D call. Per the germline V gene, CDR1 is MNHEY and CDR2 is SMNVEV (reference sequence). The CDR3 consists of 15 residues. Between the trimmed V and J ends, which lost 4 bases and 0 bases, there was a span of 12 bases. The DNA for the CDR3 is TGTGCCAGCAGTTACCTTGACGGTCTGAACACTGAAGCTTTCTTT. It is translated as CASSYLDGLNTEAFF.

V usage is TRBV27 and J usage is TRBJ1-6; 8 nucleotides agree with TRBD1. The CDR3 is 15 residues long. V gave up 3 bases and J gave up 6 bases; unmatched junction bases: 4. Germline loops: CDR1 MNHEY, CDR2 SMNVEV (reference sequence). The CDR3 spells CASSLGQVLNSPLHF. The CDR3, as DNA: TGTGCCAGCAGTTTGGGACAGGTCCTTAATTCACCCCTCCACTTT.

This clone was detected ten times or more. The rearrangement joins TRBV7-2 to TRBJ2-5, with D perhaps given as TRBD1 or TRBD2 (5 bases each). In germline, CDR1 is SGHTA, CDR2 FQGNSA. The CDR3 is made up of 15 amino acids. The V and J ends lost 7 bases and 3 bases respectively, with 18 bases between them. In nucleotides, the CDR3 is TGTGCCAGCATATTAATACCCGGGGCCGAAGAGACCCAGTACTTC. Protein sequence: CASILIPGAEETQYF.

The V gene is TRBV4-3, the J gene TRBJ1-2; D unclear. From germline, CDR1 is LGHNA and CDR2 YSLEER. CDR3 length equals 14 residues. Trimming shortened V by 3 bases and J by 5 bases, and 13 bases separated the two germline ends. DNA of the CDR3: TGCGCCAGCAGCCATCTCACGGTACCTTATGGCTACACCTTC. Translated: CASSHLTVPYGYTF.

This clone was detected a few times. J is TRBJ1-2 and V is TRBV25-1; D ambiguous. Looked up from germline, CDR1 is MGHDK and CDR2 is SYGVNS. Trimming took 6 bases from V and 0 from J, leaving 14 bases between them. The CDR3 sequence is 15 residues long. CDR3 in amino acids: CASRSAMAANYGYTF. CDR3 coding DNA: TGTGCCAGCAGAAGTGCGATGGCAGCTAACTATGGCTACACCTTC.

This clone has just a few counts. The chain employs TRBV5-1 and TRBJ2-5; TRBD2 matches at 7 bases. Germline CDR1 SGHRS, CDR2 YFSETQ. This CDR3 spans 16 amino acids. Trimming removed 0 bases from V and 0 bases from J; junction bases left unmatched: 5. CDR3 sequence reads: CASSLGLARDQETQYF. In nucleotides, the CDR3 is TGCGCCAGCAGCTTGGGACTAGCAAGAGACCAAGAGACCCAGTACTTC.

J is TRBJ2-3 and V is TRBV6-5, with no clear D. This CDR3 spans 14 amino acids. V lost 4 bases to trimming and J lost 0 bases, with 8 bases between them. Germline V lookup: CDR1 MNHEY, CDR2 SVGAGI. The CDR3 DNA reads as TGTGCCAGCAGTTCCCCCTATAGCACAGATACGCAGTATTTT. Protein sequence: CASSSPYSTDTQYF.

This clone occurred a few times. CDR3 nucleotide sequence: TGTGCCAGCAGTGGGGGGGGCGAAAAGATCAATGAGCAGTTCTTC. This encodes CASSGGGEKINEQFF. The V and J genes are TRBV6-1 and TRBJ2-1; D possibly corresponds to TRBD2 (7 bases). Per germline, CDR1 MNHNS and CDR2 SASEGT. The ends were cut back, 4 bases at V and 6 bases at J, with 16 bases in the middle. The CDR3 sequence is 15 residues long.

This clone was counted a few times. CDR3 in DNA: TGTGCCAGCAGTTCCGGGGGCTATAGCAATCAGCCCCAGCATTTT. It yields the protein CASSSGGYSNQPQHF. The rearrangement links TRBV6-1 to TRBJ1-5; possibly TRBD1 for D (6 bases). This CDR3 has 15 residues. The V gene lost 5 bases and the J gene lost 0 bases, with 11 bases spanning the gap. Looked up from germline, CDR1 is MNHNS and CDR2 is SASEGT.

The V and J genes are TRBV18 and TRBJ2-7, with a possible D match to TRBD1 (6 bases). Between the trimmed V and J ends, which lost 6 bases and 1 base, there was a span of 16 bases. Germline V gene lookup returns CDR1 KGHSH and CDR2 LQKENI. The CDR3 sequence is 15 residues long. The CDR3 DNA reads as TGTGCCAGCTCCCCGGGGACAATTCAGTCCTACGAGCAGTACTTC. Its translation: CASSPGTIQSYEQYF.

This clone was detected a few times. The rearrangement uses TRBV6-5 and TRBJ1-6; D might be TRBD1 (6 bases). This CDR3 region has 15 residues. Germline V CDR1 and CDR2: MNHEY, SVGAGI. The V and J ends lost 5 bases and 9 bases respectively, with 17 bases between them. Here the CDR3 DNA reads TGTGCCAGCAGTGCGTTCACAGGGCTCGGTTCACCCCTCCACTTT. Its translation: CASSAFTGLGSPLHF.

CDR3 region: CASSIQASYEQYF. The DNA of the CDR3 is TGTGCCAGTAGTATTCAGGCCTCCTACGAGCAGTACTTC. This chain joins TRBV19 and TRBJ2-7; D is undetermined. With 3 bases removed from V and 0 bases from J, the gap between germline ends came to 6 bases. The CDR3 has 13 amino acids. Germline V gene sequence: CDR1 LNHDA, CDR2 SQIVND (reference sequence).

The table lists this clone with a few counts. The chain combines TRBV5-1 with TRBJ2-3, with D perhaps given as TRBD1 or TRBD2 (5 bases each). The CDR3 extends over 16 amino acids. The germline CDR1 and CDR2 sequences are SGHRS and YFSETQ. Trimming cost V 4 bases and J 4 bases, with 19 bases left between them. The CDR3 is CASSPLRVGAADTQYF. The DNA of the CDR3 is TGCGCCAGCAGCCCCCTTAGAGTCGGGGCGGCAGATACGCAGTATTTT.

This clone was seen only a few times. V and J are TRBV7-2 and TRBJ1-2; D is possibly TRBD1 (5 bases). The CDR3 consists of 13 residues. In germline, CDR1 is SGHTA, CDR2 FQGNSA. Trimming left V 5 bases short and J 7 bases short, with 14 bases between. CDR3 DNA: TGTGCCAGCAGCCCCTACGACAGTTTTGGCTACACCTTC. Translating it yields CASSPYDSFGYTF. Full variable domain (missing parts from reference TRBV7-2 and TRBJ1-2): GAGVSQSPSNKVTEKGKDVELRCDPISGHTALYWYRQSLGQGLEFLIYFQGNSAPDKSGLPSDRFSAERTGGSVSTLTIQRTQQEDSAVYLCASSPYDSFGYTFGSGTRLTVV.

This clone has a count of ten or more. V and J are TRBV14 and TRBJ2-3; D perhaps matches TRBD1 (5 bases). From germline, CDR1 is SGHDN and CDR2 FVKESK. The CDR3 has 15 residues. Trimming removed 1 base at V and 4 bases at J, with 12 bases between. The CDR3 region is CASSQALSGSDTQYF. CDR3 coding DNA: TGTGCCAGCAGCCAAGCCCTCTCAGGGTCAGATACGCAGTATTTT.

CDR3 bases: TGTGCCAGCAGCAAAGGGCTGGGGGGGTACTACGAGCAGTACGTC. It specifies CASSKGLGGYYEQYV. The rearrangement uses TRBV7-2 and TRBJ2-7; 7 nucleotides match TRBD2. Germline trimming cut 5 bases from V and 3 bases from J; bases unmatched to any gene: 10. In germline, CDR1 is SGHTA, CDR2 FQGNSA. CDR3 length: 15 residues.

This clone was detected a few times. The chain joins TRBV7-3 to TRBJ2-5; D unclear. Germline lookup yields CDR1 SGHTA and CDR2 FQGTGA. CDR3 size: 13 residues. V gave up 3 bases and J gave up 2 bases, with 7 bases separating them. The CDR3 loop is CASSFATQETQYF. The CDR3 bases are TGTGCCAGCAGCTTCGCCACACAAGAGACCCAGTACTTC.

This chain links TRBV7-2 with TRBJ2-5; 9 nucleotides line up with TRBD1. CDR1 is SGHTA and CDR2 is FQGNSA in the germline V gene. There are 14 residues in the CDR3. With 5 bases clipped from V and 6 bases from J, the junction kept 7 bases outside the gene matches. The CDR3 nucleotides read TGTGCCAGCAGCCCGGGACAGGGTGGACAGACCCAGTACTTC. It translates to CASSPGQGGQTQYF.

The chain combines TRBV7-6 with TRBJ2-2; D gene ambiguous. The CDR3 is 18 residues long. In germline, CDR1 is SGHVS, CDR2 FNYEAQ. Trimming removed 1 base at V and 0 bases at J, with 15 bases between. CDR3: CASSLEASTIANTGELFF. CDR3 in DNA: TGTGCCAGCAGCTTAGAGGCCAGCACGATCGCGAACACCGGGGAGCTGTTTTTT.

This clone was observed a few times. The chain carries TRBV19 and TRBJ1-5; D not resolved. The CDR3 covers 13 residues. V lost 7 bases to trimming and J lost 1 base, with 8 bases between them. The germline gives CDR1 LNHDA, CDR2 SQIVND (reference sequence). The CDR3 nucleotides are TGTGCCAGTAAGAGTAAGAGCAATCAGCCCCAGCATTTT. This encodes CASKSKSNQPQHF.